One T cell receptor (beta chain) is described in this entry. Its specificity is not known. CDR3 size: 14 residues. The trim removed 5 bases at V and 0 bases at J, leaving 4 bases unmatched. Per the germline V gene, CDR1 is SQVTM and CDR2 is ANQGSEA. The sample is drawn from a study of T-cell reconstitution after alpha-beta-depleted transplantation in children. Notes on the study in general: Where alpha-beta T cells came from about two months after transplant was reportedly several hundred expanded graft clones. One year after transplant, T-cell counts and diversity came mostly from newly produced T cells.

Unique molecular identifiers were used in preparing the TCRbeta library. TCRdb passed the PCR reads through MiXCR, listing each CDR3 protein once. The repertoire holds approximately 1,000,000 distinct CDR3 sequences, about 29% seen once, with around 30% in the top ten. Sequencing was performed on PBMCs, mostly from graft donor cells, taken 360 days after TCRalphabeta/CD19-depleted stem cell transplant. The receptor comes from a boy in the first two years of life who had a stem cell transplant for SCID, so the T cells may come from the graft donor. The genes are TRBV29-1 and TRBJ2-3, with 8 bases matching TRBD2. The CDR3 DNA reads as TGCAGCGTTAAAGGACTAGCAAGCACAGATACGCAGTATTTT. It is translated as CSVKGLASTDTQYF.